A single sample is the source of the 9 T cell receptor beta chains below, sequenced in a study of a mutant IDH1 vaccine in newly diagnosed glioma. Method: immunoSEQ multiplex PCR; TCRdb's copy keeps in-frame clones and lacks some. In the table there are about 83,000 clones, more than 85% of which are singletons. Antigen specificity for these receptors is unknown. Time point given: week 5, during vaccination. The investigators gave 300 ug of mutant IDH1 20-mer peptide in each vaccine dose, together with topical imiquimod. The sample was PBMCs, taken from a glioma patient whose treatment included an IDH1 peptide vaccine. These receptors were obtained from a woman between 45 and 60 years old with glioma.

The chain uses TRBV19 and TRBJ2-5; 7 nucleotides agree with TRBD2. After removal of 5 bases from V and 4 bases from J, the junction contained 7 bases not matched to a gene. This CDR3 region has 14 residues. Per germline, CDR1 LNHDA and CDR2 SQIVND (reference sequence). The CDR3 DNA reads as TGTGCCAGTAGTGTCGCAGCGGGATTAGAGACCCAGTACTTC. Its translation: CASSVAAGLETQYF.

In its sample, this clone was seen once. The chain combines TRBV28 with TRBJ1-2; 9 positions agree with TRBD1. J gave up 13 bases and V 5 bases, and 11 bases lay outside the gene matches. In germline, CDR1 is MDHEN, CDR2 SYDVKM. The CDR3 is made up of 13 amino acids. In DNA, the CDR3 is TGTGCCAGCAGTGCCAGAAACCGGGACAGGGCCACCTTC. Its translation is CASSARNRDRATF.

This chain links TRBV27 with TRBJ1-6, with D unclear. Trimming stripped 4 bases from V and 13 bases from J, with 11 bases between. The germline CDR1 and CDR2 sequences are MNHEY and SMNVEV (reference sequence). This CDR3 contains 12 residues. This CDR3 is CASSSRRQPLHF. DNA for the CDR3: TGTGCCAGCAGTTCCCGCCGTCAGCCCCTCCACTTT.

V and J are TRBV10-3 and TRBJ2-7; 7 nucleotides align to TRBD2. The CDR3 runs 16 residues. J lost 0 bases, V lost 3 bases, and 8 bases had no gene match. Germline assignment: CDR1 ENHRY and CDR2 SYGVKD. Here the CDR3 reads CAISEGRSGTSYEQYF. The CDR3 nucleotides read TGTGCCATCAGTGAAGGTCGGAGCGGGACCTCCTACGAGCAGTACTTC.

The J gene is TRBJ2-5, the V gene TRBV6-1, with 7 positions matching TRBD2. Trimming took 7 bases from V and 11 from J; bases not matched to a gene: 19. The CDR3 consists of 15 residues. CDR1 and CDR2 (germline): MNHNS, SASEGT. The CDR3 sequence is CASIRGDFPLREQYF. CDR3 nucleotides: TGTGCCAGCATCAGAGGAGACTTTCCCCTGCGGGAGCAGTACTTC.

The chain couples TRBV15 to TRBJ1-1, with D possibly being TRBD1 (6 bases). V shed 0 bases and J shed 5 bases, with 13 bases lying between them. Germline lookup yields CDR1 LNHNV and CDR2 YYDKDF (reference sequence). The CDR3 runs to 15 residues. DNA for the CDR3: TGTGCCACCAGCAGAGAGGGGGCAGGTGTGACTGAAGCTTTCTTT. Translation: CATSREGAGVTEAFF.

The chain employs TRBV30 and TRBJ1-2; D is undetermined. From germline, CDR1 is GTSNPN and CDR2 SVGIG (reference sequence). CDR3 length equals 11 residues. V dropped 3 bases and J dropped 7 bases, with 9 bases sitting between them. CDR3: CAWSRGSGYTF. CDR3 bases: TGTGCCTGGAGCCGCGGATCTGGCTACACCTTC.

The chain joins TRBV5-1 to TRBJ1-1, with D possibly being TRBD1 (6 bases). The CDR3 is made up of 15 amino acids. The germline gives CDR1 SGHRS, CDR2 YFSETQ. Trimming removed 0 bases at V and 5 bases at J, with 14 bases between. CDR3 amino acids: CASSLALGAKTEAFF. The CDR3 DNA reads TGCGCCAGCAGCTTGGCCCTGGGGGCGAAGACTGAAGCTTTCTTT.

The chain has TRBV7-2 and TRBJ2-3; 11 bases fit TRBD2. Germline V CDR1 and CDR2: SGHTA, FQGNSA. Germline trimming cut 3 bases from V and 4 bases from J; bases unmatched to any gene: 3. The CDR3 loop spans 15 amino acids. CDR3 protein: CASSFQLAGADTQYF. CDR3 DNA sequence: TGTGCCAGCAGCTTCCAACTAGCGGGAGCAGATACGCAGTATTTT.